This is a list of T cell receptor beta chains from one sample in a study of type 1 and type 2 diabetes patients. MiXCR, applied by TCRdb to the multiplex PCR reads, yields one record per CDR3 protein. Among 270,000 or so distinct CDR3 sequences, around 50% were seen once, and the ten largest hold approximately 15%. The sample taken for sequencing was peripheral blood mononuclear cells (PBMCs). The receptors originated from a man between 18 and 35 years old with type 2 diabetes. Both conserved end residues are part of each CDR3. A D gene is named only where the DNA matches it firmly. The size of a clone is reported for some rows only, either as once, few or many, or as a class for expanded clones.

>TRBV27|NA|TRBJ2-7|few
CASRDTVYSYEQYF
TGTGCCAGCAGAGACACAGTATACTCCTACGAGCAGTACTTC
>TRBV28|TRBD2|TRBJ2-3|NA
CASSVASGGSTDTQYF
TGTGCCAGCAGCGTAGCTAGCGGGGGGAGCACAGATACGCAGTATTTT
>TRBV2|NA|TRBJ1-2|NA
CASRLPAGYTF
TGTGCCAGCAGGCTTCCAGCCGGCTACACCTTC
>TRBV30|NA|TRBJ2-1|few
CAWTPGLSYNEQFF
TGTGCCTGGACCCCCGGTTTGTCCTACAATGAGCAGTTCTTC
>TRBV10-2|NA|TRBJ1-1|few
CASSESGLGLSGGTEAFF
TGCGCCAGCAGTGAGTCAGGGCTAGGCCTTAGCGGTGGCACTGAAGCTTTCTTT
>TRBV7-3|NA|TRBJ2-7|NA
CASSERQLGEQYF
TGCGCCAGCAGTGAGCGGCAGCTGGGCGAGCAGTACTTC
>TRBV28|NA|TRBJ1-2|few
CASSFLGGSYGYTF
TGTGCCAGCAGTTTTTTAGGCGGATCCTATGGCTACACCTTC
>TRBV2|NA|TRBJ1-2|many
CASSATLGEGRIYGYTF
TGTGCCAGCAGTGCCACACTCGGGGAGGGCAGAATCTATGGCTACACCTTC
>TRBV27|TRBD2|TRBJ2-5|NA
CASSLSGLAGGETQYF
TGTGCCAGCAGTTTATCGGGACTAGCCGGTGGGGAGACCCAGTACTTC
>TRBV2|TRBD1|TRBJ2-2|NA
CACTPGQVSDGELFF
TGTGCCTGCACCCCGGGACAGGTTTCAGACGGGGAGCTGTTTTTT
>TRBV29-1|NA|TRBJ1-1|few
CSVPVRGEAFF
TGCAGCGTCCCAGTGCGGGGTGAAGCTTTCTTT
>TRBV2|NA|TRBJ2-1|NA
CASSLRYEQFF
TGTGCCAGCAGTCTACGTTATGAGCAGTTCTTC
>TRBV7-2|NA|TRBJ2-2|NA
CASSRGTDTGELFF
TGTGCCAGCAGTCGCGGGACCGACACCGGGGAGCTGTTTTTT
>TRBV9|TRBD2|TRBJ2-2|NA
CASSGGGITGELFF
TGTGCCAGCAGCGGGGGGGGTATCACCGGGGAGCTGTTTTTT
>TRBV14|NA|TRBJ2-1|NA
CASSPFRIERDEQFF
TGTGCCAGCAGCCCCTTTCGTATAGAGCGGGATGAGCAGTTCTTC
>TRBV7-2|NA|TRBJ1-2|NA
CAWSARDRYGYTF
TGTGCCTGGAGTGCCCGGGACCGATATGGCTACACCTTC
>TRBV27|TRBD2|TRBJ2-3|NA
CASSLRGGSFTDTQYF
TGTGCCAGCAGTTTAAGAGGCGGGAGTTTTACAGATACGCAGTATTTT
>TRBV20-1|NA|TRBJ2-5|few
CSAQPWAVETQYF
TGCAGTGCCCAACCTTGGGCCGTCGAGACCCAGTACTTC
>TRBV4-3|TRBD1|TRBJ1-2|few
CASSPGQKPNYGYTF
TGCGCCAGCAGCCCGGGACAGAAACCTAACTATGGCTACACCTTC
>TRBV19|NA|TRBJ1-4|NA
CASSVTGSTNEKLFF
TGTGCCAGTAGTGTAACAGGGTCAACTAATGAAAAACTGTTTTTT
>TRBV12-3/TRBV12-4|NA|TRBJ1-6|few
CASSFTRGYDNDNSPLHF
TGTGCCAGCAGTTTCACCCGGGGGTACGATAACGATAATTCACCCCTCCACTTT
>TRBV28|NA|TRBJ1-1|few
CASSLGGHTEAFF
TGTGCCAGCAGCCTGGGGGGTCACACTGAAGCTTTCTTT
>TRBV29-1|NA|TRBJ1-2|many
CSVRPGQGGYTF
TGCAGCGTCCGACCGGGACAAGGTGGCTACACCTTC
>TRBV28|NA|TRBJ2-4|few
CASSKYEGVNIQYF
TGTGCCAGCAGTAAATACGAGGGCGTCAACATTCAGTACTTC
>TRBV19|TRBD1|TRBJ2-3|few
CASSLTTGSTDTQYF
TGTGCCAGTAGTCTCACGACAGGGTCCACAGATACGCAGTATTTT
>TRBV29-1|TRBD2|TRBJ2-1|NA
CSGTSRHNEQFF
TGCAGCGGGACTAGCAGGCACAATGAGCAGTTCTTC
>TRBV27|NA|TRBJ2-7|NA
CASSLGGIYYEQYF
TGTGCCAGCAGTTTGGGCGGGATTTATTACGAGCAGTACTTC
>TRBV2|TRBD2|TRBJ2-3|NA
CASREVADTQYF
TGTGCCAGCCGGGAGGTAGCAGATACGCAGTATTTT
>TRBV11-3|TRBD2|TRBJ2-7|once
CASSLGAGGFYEQYF
TGTGCCAGCAGCTTAGGGGCGGGGGGATTCTACGAGCAGTACTTC
>TRBV3-1|NA|TRBJ1-4|NA
CASSPLLGGEKLFF
TGTGCCAGCAGCCCATTATTAGGAGGGGAAAAACTGTTTTTT
>TRBV2|NA|TRBJ2-6|many
CASMVSYGANVLTF
TGTGCCAGCATGGTCTCTTACGGGGCCAACGTCCTGACTTTC
>TRBV20-1|NA|TRBJ2-7|NA
CSARPGQRSSYEQYF
TGCAGTGCTCGGCCCGGGCAGCGTTCCTCCTACGAGCAGTACTTC
>TRBV4-1|TRBD1|TRBJ2-7|NA
CASSQISGTGVYEQYF
TGCGCCAGCAGCCAGATATCCGGGACAGGGGTCTACGAGCAGTACTTC
>TRBV4-2|TRBD1|TRBJ2-2|few
CASSLTQGASGELFF
TGTGCCAGCAGCTTAACGCAGGGGGCTAGCGGGGAGCTGTTTTTT
>TRBV19|NA|TRBJ1-5|few
CASRETVRSNQPQHF
TGTGCCAGTAGGGAGACCGTGAGGAGCAATCAGCCCCAGCATTTT
>TRBV24-1|TRBD1|TRBJ1-1|few
CATSDTDREAFF
TGTGCCACCAGTGATACGGACAGGGAAGCTTTCTTT
>TRBV12-3/TRBV12-4|TRBD1|TRBJ2-5|few
CASSPHVGQPVRETQYF
TGTGCCAGCAGTCCTCACGTGGGACAGCCTGTGAGGGAGACCCAGTACTTC
>TRBV20-1|TRBD1|TRBJ1-1|NA
CSASGQGSNTEAFF
TGCAGTGCTAGTGGACAGGGGTCGAACACTGAAGCCTTCTTT
>TRBV20-1|NA|TRBJ1-2|NA
CSVPNYGYTF
TGCAGTGTACCTAACTATGGCTACACCTTC
>TRBV18|NA|TRBJ2-1|NA
CASSPEGEVGNEQFF
TGTGCCAGCTCACCGGAGGGGGAAGTAGGGAATGAGCAGTTCTTC
>TRBV28|TRBD1|TRBJ1-2|NA
CASNRQGGNYGYTF
TGTGCCAGCAACAGACAGGGGGGTAACTATGGCTACACCTTC
>TRBV5-6|NA|TRBJ1-2|NA
CASSFSGSGGYTF
TGTGCCAGCAGCTTCTCCGGGTCGGGCGGCTACACCTTC
>TRBV27|NA|TRBJ1-2|NA
CASSLSRLAGSAYGYTF
TGTGCCAGCAGTTTATCGAGGCTTGCAGGGTCGGCCTATGGCTACACCTTC
>TRBV15|NA|TRBJ2-6|NA
CATSHTSGANVLTF
TGTGCCACCAGCCATACTTCTGGGGCCAACGTCCTGACTTTC
>TRBV7-2|NA|TRBJ2-5|once
CASSQETAGEETQYF
TGTGCCAGCAGCCAAGAGACGGCAGGGGAAGAGACCCAGTACTTC
>TRBV20-1|TRBD1|TRBJ2-7|NA
CGARDLTGSYEQYF
TGCGGTGCTAGAGACCTGACAGGGTCCTACGAGCAGTACTTC
>TRBV25-1|NA|TRBJ1-1|many
CASSESAHQNTEAFF
TGTGCCAGCAGTGAATCGGCACACCAGAACACTGAAGCTTTCTTT
>TRBV19|NA|TRBJ1-2|many
CASRGSYYGYTF
TGTGCCAGTAGGGGCAGTTACTATGGCTACACCTTC
>TRBV5-1|NA|TRBJ1-1|NA
CASSLPSGAQVAEAFF
TGCGCCAGCAGCTTGCCCTCGGGCGCCCAGGTGGCTGAAGCTTTCTTT
>TRBV7-9|NA|TRBJ2-3|NA
CASSLGTDSPPITDTQYF
TGTGCCAGCAGCTTAGGGACAGACAGCCCCCCAATTACAGATACGCAGTATTTT
>TRBV2|NA|TRBJ2-3|few
CASSVRGGSDTQYF
TGTGCCAGCAGTGTTAGGGGGGGGTCAGATACGCAGTATTTT
>TRBV15|NA|TRBJ2-5|NA
CATSSLGYRDRGRETQYF
TGTGCCACCAGCAGCCTCGGCTACCGGGACAGAGGGAGGGAGACCCAGTACTTC
>TRBV14|TRBD2|TRBJ2-1|NA
CASSQDRGLAGTFNEQFF
TGTGCCAGCAGCCAAGACCGAGGACTAGCGGGGACCTTCAATGAGCAGTTCTTC
>TRBV12-3/TRBV12-4|NA|TRBJ1-2|few
CASTFYVSGYTF
TGTGCTAGCACCTTCTATGTGTCGGGCTACACCTTC
>TRBV6-5|NA|TRBJ2-2|NA
CASRTLGQGELFF
TGTGCCAGCAGAACCCTGGGGCAGGGGGAGCTGTTTTTT
>TRBV7-2|NA|TRBJ1-2|NA
CASSLVLTADYGYTF
TGTGCCAGCAGCTTAGTTTTGACAGCAGACTATGGCTACACCTTC
>TRBV2|NA|TRBJ1-4|NA
CASSVGTNEKLFF
TGTGCCAGCAGCGTAGGAACTAATGAAAAACTGTTTTTT
>TRBV19|NA|TRBJ2-7|few
CASSIGRSWSYEQYF
TGTGCCAGTAGTATCGGCAGGAGTTGGTCCTACGAGCAGTACTTC
>TRBV20-1|TRBD2|TRBJ2-3|NA
CSARVVAGGVDTQYF
TGCAGTGCTAGAGTTGTAGCGGGAGGAGTAGATACGCAGTATTTT